A selection of T cell receptor beta chains follows, all from one sample in a study of CD8 T cells in ankylosing spondylitis. Via MiXCR, TCRdb re-called the 5' RACE reads, giving one row per CDR3 protein. The sample lists more than 650,000 distinct CDR3 sequences; about 12% were seen once. Material: blood, either unsorted or a sorted T cell fraction (not recorded which). Receptors originate from a male donor with ankylosing spondylitis. Each CDR3 is given with its conserved first and last residue. The D gene is left open where the match is weak. Clone size, where shown, is once, few, many, or a class for clones that have expanded.

CDR3 | DNA | J | V | D | size
CSARTRGRESPLHF | TGCAGTGCTAGGACCAGGGGGCGAGAATCACCCCTCCACTTT | TRBJ1-6 | TRBV20-1 | TRBD1 | -
CASSYSGRDSYEQYF | TGTGCCAGCAGTTATAGCGGGAGAGATTCCTACGAGCAGTACTTC | TRBJ2-7 | TRBV6-5 | TRBD2 | few
CASSVNVEAADTQYF | TGTGCCAGCAGCGTTAATGTCGAGGCCGCAGATACGCAGTATTTT | TRBJ2-3 | TRBV9 | - | -
CASSKGAAYEQYF | TGCGCCAGCAGCAAAGGGGCGGCCTACGAGCAGTACTTC | TRBJ2-7 | TRBV5-1 | - | few
CASSKVRDQETQYF | TGTGCCAGCAGCAAAGTCAGAGATCAAGAGACCCAGTACTTC | TRBJ2-5 | TRBV21-1 | - | many
CASKDSGDEQYF | TGTGCCAGCAAGGATAGCGGCGACGAGCAGTACTTC | TRBJ2-7 | TRBV2 | - | few
CSAREQGGNTEAFF | TGCAGTGCTAGAGAGCAGGGGGGGAACACTGAAGCTTTCTTT | TRBJ1-1 | TRBV20-1 | TRBD1 | few
CASSLGSGQRIQYF | TGTGCCAGCAGTTTAGGATCAGGCCAGAGGATTCAGTACTTC | TRBJ2-4 | TRBV12-3/TRBV12-4 | - | -
CASSPTGGSNSPLHF | TGTGCCAGCAGCCCAACAGGGGGTAGTAATTCACCCCTCCACTTT | TRBJ1-6 | TRBV7-9 | TRBD1 | -
CASSRLASTDTQYF | TGTGCCAGCAGCCGCCTGGCCAGCACAGATACGCAGTATTTT | TRBJ2-3 | TRBV7-2 | - | many
CASSVGRATEAFF | TGCGCCAGCAGCGTCGGCAGGGCCACTGAAGCTTTCTTT | TRBJ1-1 | TRBV5-1 | - | -
CSASKGDTDTQYF | TGCAGTGCTAGTAAGGGGGACACAGATACGCAGTATTTT | TRBJ2-3 | TRBV20-1 | - | many
CASRELEPQHF | TGTGCCAGCAGGGAATTGGAGCCCCAGCATTTT | TRBJ1-5 | TRBV28 | - | -
CASSRSSGRAIGELFF | TGCGCCAGCAGCCGCTCTAGCGGGAGGGCCATCGGGGAGCTGTTTTTT | TRBJ2-2 | TRBV4-1 | TRBD2 | few
CASTYLGSPLHF | TGCGCCAGCACTTACCTAGGTTCACCCCTCCACTTT | TRBJ1-6 | TRBV4-3 | - | -
CASSIRHGPTNEKLFF | TGTGCCAGCAGTATCCGTCACGGGCCGACTAATGAAAAACTGTTTTTT | TRBJ1-4 | TRBV12-3/TRBV12-4 | - | few
CASSQDRRGSGYTF | TGCGCCAGCAGCCAAGATCGTAGGGGATCCGGCTACACCTTC | TRBJ1-2 | TRBV4-3 | - | many
CAWSAQGTGELFF | TGTGCCTGGAGTGCTCAGGGAACCGGGGAGCTGTTTTTT | TRBJ2-2 | TRBV30 | - | -
CSARAFGSQETQYF | TGCAGTGCTAGAGCCTTTGGAAGCCAAGAGACCCAGTACTTC | TRBJ2-5 | TRBV20-1 | - | many
CSARPGGLETQYF | TGCAGTGCTAGGCCAGGGGGCCTTGAGACCCAGTACTTC | TRBJ2-5 | TRBV20-1 | TRBD1 | many
CSASSRQGSYEQYF | TGCAGTGCTAGTTCTCGGCAGGGTTCCTACGAGCAGTACTTC | TRBJ2-7 | TRBV20-1 | - | -
CASSSRNWDQPQHF | TGTGCCAGCAGCTCCAGGAACTGGGATCAGCCCCAGCATTTT | TRBJ1-5 | TRBV7-8 | - | many
CASSTGDTDTQYF | TGTGCCAGCAGCACGGGGGACACAGATACGCAGTATTTT | TRBJ2-3 | TRBV6-4 | - | -
CASSRGGSQPQHF | TGTGCCAGCAGTCGCGGGGGAAGTCAGCCCCAGCATTTT | TRBJ1-5 | TRBV27 | - | -
CSFQPPVGPLHF | TGCAGTTTCCAGCCCCCGGTGGGTCCCCTCCACTTT | TRBJ1-6 | TRBV20-1 | - | few
CASRGLAGGLSTDTQYF | TGTGCCAGCAGGGGACTAGCGGGGGGACTTAGCACAGATACGCAGTATTTT | TRBJ2-3 | TRBV27 | TRBD2 | many
CASSEVWTGELFF | TGTGCCAGCAGTGAAGTCTGGACCGGGGAGCTGTTTTTT | TRBJ2-2 | TRBV6-4 | - | few
CASRIFTDTQYF | TGTGCCAGCCGCATCTTCACAGATACGCAGTATTTT | TRBJ2-3 | TRBV7-2 | - | -
CASSLGDSVSSGANVLTF | TGCGCCAGCAGCTTGGGGGACAGCGTTTCCTCTGGGGCCAACGTCCTGACTTTC | TRBJ2-6 | TRBV5-1 | TRBD1 | -